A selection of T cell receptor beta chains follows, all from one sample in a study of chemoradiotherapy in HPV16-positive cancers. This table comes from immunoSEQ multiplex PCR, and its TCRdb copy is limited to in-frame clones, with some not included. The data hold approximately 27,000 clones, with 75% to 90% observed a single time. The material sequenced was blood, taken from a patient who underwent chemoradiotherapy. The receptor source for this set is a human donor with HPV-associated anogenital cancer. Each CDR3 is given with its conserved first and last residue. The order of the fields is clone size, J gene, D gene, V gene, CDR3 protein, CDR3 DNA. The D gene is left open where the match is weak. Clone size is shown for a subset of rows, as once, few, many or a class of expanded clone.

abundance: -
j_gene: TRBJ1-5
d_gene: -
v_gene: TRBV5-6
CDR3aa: CASTPLTTANQPQHF
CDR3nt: TGTGCCAGCACCCCGCTTACCACAGCGAATCAGCCCCAGCATTTT

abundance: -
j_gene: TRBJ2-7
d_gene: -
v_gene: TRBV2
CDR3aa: CASSETGPYEQYF
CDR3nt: TGTGCCAGCAGTGAAACAGGACCCTACGAGCAGTACTTC

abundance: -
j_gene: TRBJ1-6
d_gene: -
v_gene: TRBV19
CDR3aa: CASSTQPSSPLHF
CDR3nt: TGTGCCAGTAGTACACAGCCCAGTTCACCCCTCCACTTT

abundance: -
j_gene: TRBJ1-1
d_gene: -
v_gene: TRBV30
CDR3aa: CAWNLLTTEAFF
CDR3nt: TGTGCCTGGAACCTATTAACGACTGAAGCTTTCTTT

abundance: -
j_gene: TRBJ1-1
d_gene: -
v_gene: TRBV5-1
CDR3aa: CASSLEGMLNTEAFF
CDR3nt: TGCGCCAGCAGCTTGGAGGGTATGTTGAACACTGAAGCTTTCTTT

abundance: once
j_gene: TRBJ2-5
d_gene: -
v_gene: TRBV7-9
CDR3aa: CASSSTLETQYF
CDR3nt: TGTGCCAGCAGCTCTACCTTGGAGACCCAGTACTTC

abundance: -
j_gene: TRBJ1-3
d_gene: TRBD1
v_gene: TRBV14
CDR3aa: CASSQDGTGTGNTIYF
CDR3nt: TGTGCCAGCAGCCAAGATGGGACAGGGACTGGAAACACCATATATTTT

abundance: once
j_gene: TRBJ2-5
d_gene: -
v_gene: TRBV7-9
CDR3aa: CASSVIYSETQYF
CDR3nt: TGTGCCAGCAGCGTGATCTATTCAGAGACCCAGTACTTC

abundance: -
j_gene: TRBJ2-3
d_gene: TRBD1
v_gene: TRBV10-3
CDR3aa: CAISHPRGGSADTQYF
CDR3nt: TGTGCCATCAGTCACCCGAGAGGGGGCAGCGCAGATACGCAGTATTTT

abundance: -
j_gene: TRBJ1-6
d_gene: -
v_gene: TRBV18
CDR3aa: CASSHPGTNSPLHF
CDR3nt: TGTGCCAGCTCTCATCCCGGGACAAATTCACCCCTCCACTTT

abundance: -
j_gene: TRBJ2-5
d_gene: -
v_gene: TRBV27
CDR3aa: CASSFLSGNQETQYF
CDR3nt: TGTGCCAGCAGTTTCCTTAGCGGTAACCAAGAGACCCAGTACTTC

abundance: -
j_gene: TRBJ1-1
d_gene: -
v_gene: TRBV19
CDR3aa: CASSIRDVRSTEAFF
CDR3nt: TGTGCCAGTAGTATTAGGGACGTACGGTCCACTGAAGCTTTCTTT

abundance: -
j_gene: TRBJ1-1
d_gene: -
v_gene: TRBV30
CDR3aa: CAWSVLRGEPWRTEAFF
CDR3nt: TGTGCCTGGAGTGTACTTAGAGGGGAACCGTGGAGGACTGAAGCTTTCTTT

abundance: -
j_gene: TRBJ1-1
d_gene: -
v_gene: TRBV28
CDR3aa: CASSFGSLPEAFF
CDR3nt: TGTGCCAGCAGTTTCGGCTCCCTCCCAGAAGCTTTCTTT

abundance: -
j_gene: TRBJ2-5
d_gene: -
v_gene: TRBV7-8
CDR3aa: CASSPRRVWGTQYF
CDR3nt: TGTGCCAGCAGCCCCCGACGGGTCTGGGGGACCCAGTACTTC

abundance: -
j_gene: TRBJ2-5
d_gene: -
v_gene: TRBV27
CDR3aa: CASSPWPPNQETQYF
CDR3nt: TGTGCCAGCAGTCCTTGGCCGCCCAACCAAGAGACCCAGTACTTC

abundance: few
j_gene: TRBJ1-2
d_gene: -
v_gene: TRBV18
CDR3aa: CASSPGQRLNYGYTF
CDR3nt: TGTGCCAGCTCACCTGGCCAGAGACTTAACTATGGCTACACCTTC

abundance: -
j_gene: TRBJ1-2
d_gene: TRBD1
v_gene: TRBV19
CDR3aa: CASSTPGQPTF
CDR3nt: TGTGCCAGTAGTACCCCGGGACAGCCAACCTTC

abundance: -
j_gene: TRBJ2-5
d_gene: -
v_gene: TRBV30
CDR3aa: CAWSVTGAPQETQYF
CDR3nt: TGTGCCTGGAGTGTTACGGGGGCTCCACAAGAGACCCAGTACTTC

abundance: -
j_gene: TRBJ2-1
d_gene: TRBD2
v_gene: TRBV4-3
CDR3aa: CASSQGQERGLSSEQFF
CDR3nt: TGCGCCAGCAGCCAAGGCCAGGAGCGGGGGTTGAGCAGTGAGCAGTTCTTC

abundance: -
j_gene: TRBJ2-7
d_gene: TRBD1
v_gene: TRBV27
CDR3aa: CASSTGTGGVEQYF
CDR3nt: TGTGCCAGCAGTACCGGGACAGGGGGAGTCGAGCAGTACTTC

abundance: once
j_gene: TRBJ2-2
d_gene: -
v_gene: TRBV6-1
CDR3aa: CASGSYGAGELFF
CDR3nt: TGTGCCAGCGGATCCTATGGGGCCGGGGAGCTGTTTTTT

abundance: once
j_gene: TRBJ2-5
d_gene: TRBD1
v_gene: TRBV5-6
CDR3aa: CASSGRDRGYF
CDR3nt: TGTGCCAGCAGCGGGCGGGACAGGGGTTACTTC

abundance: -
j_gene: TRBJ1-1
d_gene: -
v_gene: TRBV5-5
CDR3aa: CASSRARGGLGNTEAFF
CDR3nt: TGTGCCAGCAGCCGCGCCCGGGGGGGGCTGGGGAACACTGAAGCTTTCTTT

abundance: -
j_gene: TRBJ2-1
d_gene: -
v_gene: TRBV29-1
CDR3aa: CSVDPVANEQFF
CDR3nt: TGCAGCGTTGATCCAGTGGCCAATGAGCAGTTCTTC

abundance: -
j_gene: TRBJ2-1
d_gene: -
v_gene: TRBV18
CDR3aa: CASSPENDDEQFF
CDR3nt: TGTGCCAGCTCACCAGAAAACGACGATGAGCAGTTCTTC